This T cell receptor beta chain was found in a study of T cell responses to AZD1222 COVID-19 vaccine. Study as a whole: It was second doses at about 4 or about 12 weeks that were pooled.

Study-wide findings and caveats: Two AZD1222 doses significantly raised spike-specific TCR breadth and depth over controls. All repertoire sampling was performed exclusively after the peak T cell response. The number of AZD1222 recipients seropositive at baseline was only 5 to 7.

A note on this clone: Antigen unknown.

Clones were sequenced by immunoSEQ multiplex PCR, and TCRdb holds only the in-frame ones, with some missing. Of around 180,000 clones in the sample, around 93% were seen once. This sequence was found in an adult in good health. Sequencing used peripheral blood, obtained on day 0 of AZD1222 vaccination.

This chain's CDR3 is CASMGQGSYEQYF. CDR3 nucleotides: TGCGCCAGCATGGGACAGGGGTCCTACGAGCAGTACTTC. The gene calls are TRBV10-1 and TRBJ2-7, with 10 bases fitting TRBD1. The CDR3 loop spans 13 amino acids. V lost 7 bases, J lost 1 base, and 1 base stayed unmatched. The germline V gene encodes CDR1 WNHNN and CDR2 SYGVQD (reference sequence).